This is a list of T cell receptor beta chains from one sample in a study of identical twins. Each CDR3 protein is one row after TCRdb ran MiXCR on the 5' RACE reads. Here the sample spans approximately 260,000 distinct CDR3 sequences, approximately 8.3% being singletons. These data were likewise used in another study, on yellow fever vaccine responses in identical twins.

The source material was CD8+ T cells sorted from blood. The receptors were gathered from a woman aged 18 to 35 in good health. Both conserved end residues are part of each CDR3.

length | V | CDR3
13 | TRBV6-6 | CASTSDEEGEQYF
15 | TRBV6-5 | CASSSLRDRGYEQYF
14 | TRBV20-1 | CSARGGVTKNIQYF
16 | TRBV4-1 | CASSQATGTGGTEAFF
16 | TRBV11-2 | CASSLPFVGVQETQYF
14 | TRBV20-1 | CSAPGTVESQPQHF
15 | TRBV29-1 | CSVEGPTGVTGELFF
14 | TRBV10-3 | CAAGGRSTSYEQYF
16 | TRBV20-1 | CSASRDRGRSGETQYF
16 | TRBV7-9 | CASSPLIRQGAYGYTF
16 | TRBV7-3 | CASSSQPGTATGELFF
19 | TRBV24-1 | CATSDSRGNSGVDTDTQYF
13 | TRBV12-3/TRBV12-4 | CAIRQGDSYEQYF
14 | TRBV7-6 | CASSLGYQNTEAFF
16 | TRBV4-3 | CASSQGLAGVIGELVF
15 | TRBV4-3 | CASSQEPAGIDEQFF
15 | TRBV5-1 | CASSLEGSRDTEAFF
14 | TRBV27 | CASSPRDRDNEQFF
16 | TRBV7-9 | CASSSTGLSLYDEQFF
20 | TRBV28 | CASSFPKTSGRALRYNEQFF
13 | TRBV6-5 | CASSYSGRREQYF
14 | TRBV10-3 | CAISDWDSSYEQYF
14 | TRBV2 | CASSDYRLDTEAFF
16 | TRBV6-4 | CASSDSGGGSYNEQFF
15 | TRBV20-1 | CSAIGGTSGYNEQFF
14 | TRBV28 | CASSWRTGFDEQFF
16 | TRBV6-1 | CASRETGTGMGTEAFF
15 | TRBV4-3 | CASSQDTAGIYEQYF
12 | TRBV20-1 | CSASGSTSEQYF
13 | TRBV7-2 | CASSFRLTYEQYF
18 | TRBV11-2 | CASSLEEDTFRGTDTQYF
16 | TRBV23-1 | CASSQSDRPNTGELFF
14 | TRBV10-3 | CAISEFSGSVEQFF
16 | TRBV7-6 | CASSPKTSGSSYEQYF
13 | TRBV19 | CASSVLDYNEQFF
18 | TRBV28 | CASSPRYRDRGNTGELFF
15 | TRBV4-2 | CASSQGFGENEKLFF
17 | TRBV7-8 | CASTQTPGGSATGELFF
12 | TRBV3-1 | CASSQGGFEQFF
15 | TRBV7-9 | CASSYADGINNEQFF
14 | TRBV12-3/TRBV12-4 | CASSPTTLNTEAFF
16 | TRBV18 | CASSPSSQIIYNEQFF
19 | TRBV6-2/TRBV6-3 | CASSSGTSAGSSSTDTQYF
14 | TRBV6-1 | CASSPQSEYYGYTF
16 | TRBV6-5 | CASSYSTAVSTDTQYF
13 | TRBV5-5 | CASSRTGAYEQYF
15 | TRBV7-9 | CASSNSRDPWNEQFF
14 | TRBV5-1 | CASSYGQGQETQYF